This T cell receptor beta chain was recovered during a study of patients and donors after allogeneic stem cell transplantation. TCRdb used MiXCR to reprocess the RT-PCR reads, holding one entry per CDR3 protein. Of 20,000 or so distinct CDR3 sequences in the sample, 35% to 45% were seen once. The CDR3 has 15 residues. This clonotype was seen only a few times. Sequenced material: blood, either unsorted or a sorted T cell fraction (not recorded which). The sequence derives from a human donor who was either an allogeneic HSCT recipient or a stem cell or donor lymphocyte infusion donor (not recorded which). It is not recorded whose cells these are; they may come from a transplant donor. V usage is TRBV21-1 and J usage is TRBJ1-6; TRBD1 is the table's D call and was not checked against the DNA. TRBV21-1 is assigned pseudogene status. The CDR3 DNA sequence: TGTGCCAGCAGGGGGCCGAGCCCTGGTAATTCACCCCTCCACTTT. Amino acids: CASRGPSPGNSPLHF.